This T cell receptor beta chain was captured by sequencing in a study of metastatic and nonmetastatic thyroid tumors (dated by TCRdb to the early 2020s). With respect to the entire study: For patients with malignant and with benign thyroid disease, the researchers compared repertoires between peripheral blood samples and tumor or nodule tissue samples.

Points the paper makes about the study in general: In both blood and tumor samples, TCR beta diversity was reported to be significantly higher in malignant tumors than in benign nodules.

Libraries were prepared through PCR. Sequencing was performed on an Illumina HiSeq 4000. High-throughput sequencing was used to profile the TCR beta-chain CDR3 region of each patient. The authors processed their data as follows. A classifier to discriminate distant-metastatic papillary thyroid cancer patients was built from CDR3 differences across clinicopathological groups. The Shannon index was used to measure repertoire diversity, and the Morisita-Horn index was used to measure how similar tumor and blood repertoires were. Using fastp at Q25 and MiXCR, TCRdb reprocessed the public reads and kept productive beta chains. The V and J calls, along with clone size, are taken from TCRdb and not from the paper's own processing. This sample has some 90,000 clones in its table, and roughly 8.6% of those were observed once. Clones ranked in the top ten supply 8.8% of the sample. None of the patients had been given any treatment before thyroid surgery. Using T-cell receptor beta sequencing, the researchers looked back retrospectively at clinical samples from patients, gathered between about 2011 and 2019.

The CDR3 spans 17 residues, from the cysteine through the phenylalanine. Only the CDR3 DNA stays, 51 bases, in frame from base 1. The germline V gene (reference sequence) supplies CDR1 GTSNPN and CDR2 SVGIG. The V end gives up 4 bases and the J end 3 bases, leaving 9 bases in the junction not matched to a gene. About this clone itself: The antigen it recognizes is unknown. A much larger clone lies one base from this, so it may be a read error. Additional DNA sequences in this sample encode the identical CDR3.

The rearrangement combines TRBV30 with TRBJ2-3, with 14 central nucleotides matching TRBD2. Input material: blood. The clonotype was recovered from a female donor with papillary thyroid cancer or a benign thyroid nodule (not recorded which). Some clones in this sample may be carry-over from other donors' samples. The base sequence is TGTGCCTGGACTAAAGGACTAGCGGGGGGTCGAACAGATACGCAGTATTTT. Translated, it gives CAWTKGLAGGRTDTQYF.